Following are 2 T cell receptor beta chains from one sample sequenced in a study of shared clonotypes between healthy human individuals. Produced via immunoSEQ multiplex PCR; TCRdb's table is partial and in-frame only. The repertoire consists of 400,000 to 500,000 clones, with less than 80% occurring once and the leading ten covering roughly 12%. The material sequenced was PBMCs. These receptors were obtained from a woman aged 35 to 49 in good health. Some clones in this sample may be carry-over from other donors' samples.

As concerns this clone: This likely came from a read error, as a far larger clone is one base away. The gene calls are TRBV4-2 and TRBJ1-4, with TRBD1 identical over 10 bases. This CDR3 contains 16 residues. Trimming removed 3 bases from V and 7 bases from J; junction bases left unmatched: 8. Germline CDR1 and CDR2: LGHNA and YNFKEQ. The CDR3 DNA reads as TGTGCCAGCAGCCAGGGCCGGGGACAGGGGTTTGAAAAACTGTTTTTT. Its protein is CASSQGRGQGFEKLFF.

The rearrangement links TRBV7-2 to TRBJ2-3, with a weak D call TRBD1 (5 bases). V was pared by 5 bases and J by 0 bases, with 15 bases between. CDR3 length: 16 residues. Germline loops: CDR1 SGHTA, CDR2 FQGNSA. The CDR3 loop reads CASSLETDSSTDTQYF. The CDR3 DNA is TGTGCCAGCAGCCTAGAGACTGACAGCAGCACAGATACGCAGTATTTT.